A selection of T cell receptor beta chains follows, all from one sample in a study of OX40 agonist ivuxolimab in advanced cancers. Sequenced by immunoSEQ multiplex PCR; TCRdb stores in-frame clones only, minus some. The profile shows about 46,000 clones, roughly 85% of them singletons. The source was CD4+ or CD8+ T cells sorted from blood, collected in a trial of the OX40 agonist ivuxolimab. These receptors originate from an adult with an advanced solid tumor such as melanoma, head and neck, liver or kidney cancer. Both conserved end residues are part of each CDR3. A D gene is named only where the DNA matches it firmly. Clone size, where shown, is once, few, many, or a class for clones that have expanded.

d_call j_call cdr3_length v_call clone_size cdr3_nt cdr3_aa
- TRBJ2-6 13 TRBV5-4 - TGTGCCAGCAGACGAACTGGGGCCAACGTCCTGACTTTC CASRRTGANVLTF
TRBD1 TRBJ1-1 15 TRBV28 - TGTGCCAGCAGGCCACAGGGGGAGTCGAACACTGAAGCTTTCTTT CASRPQGESNTEAFF
TRBD2 TRBJ2-7 13 TRBV29-1 - TGCAGCGTTGGAAGCGGGAGGGGTTACGAGCAGTACTTC CSVGSGRGYEQYF
TRBD2 TRBJ2-7 16 TRBV6-5 - TGTGCCAGCAGTTACTCATCGACTAGCGGGCCTCTCGAGCAGTACTTC CASSYSSTSGPLEQYF
TRBD2 TRBJ2-5 14 TRBV5-4 once TGTGCCAGCAGCTTTGATAGCGGGATGGAGACCCAGTACTTC CASSFDSGMETQYF
- TRBJ2-3 14 TRBV27 - TGTGCCAGCAGTTTTGTGGGGTTACCAGATACGCAGTATTTT CASSFVGLPDTQYF
- TRBJ1-4 17 TRBV19 - TGTGCCAGTAGTATCGACTTCGGGCGGATTCTTTTCGAAAAACTGTTTTTT CASSIDFGRILFEKLFF
TRBD2 TRBJ2-7 15 TRBV9 many TGTGCCAGCAGGACACCTCCCGGGACTAGCAACGAGCAGTACTTC CASRTPPGTSNEQYF
- TRBJ2-7 13 TRBV6-5 - TGTGCCAGCATGTGGGGGCTTGGATACGAGCAGTACTTC CASMWGLGYEQYF
TRBD1 TRBJ1-2 13 TRBV6-5 - TGTGCCAGCAGTCGGGACAGGGTCGTCGGCTACACCTTC CASSRDRVVGYTF
TRBD1 TRBJ1-2 12 TRBV30 - TGTGCCTGGAGTAGACAGGGGCATGGCTACACCTTC CAWSRQGHGYTF
- TRBJ2-5 13 TRBV4-3 - TGCGCCAGCAGCCAAGACAGGGAAGAGACCCAGTACTTC CASSQDREETQYF
TRBD1 TRBJ2-7 14 TRBV30 - TGTGCCCTTCTCCGAGGGACAGGGGACTACGAGCAGTACTTC CALLRGTGDYEQYF
- TRBJ1-2 13 TRBV11-2 few TGTGCCAGCAGCTTAGGCGCAAACTATGGCTACACCTTC CASSLGANYGYTF
- TRBJ2-7 13 TRBV28 - TGTGCCAGCAGTTTAGGGGGCGGTCGAGGGCAGTACTTC CASSLGGGRGQYF
- TRBJ2-3 13 TRBV7-7 - TGTGCTAGCAGTTCCAACACGGCTGAGGCGCAGTATTTT CASSSNTAEAQYF
- TRBJ1-2 14 TRBV7-9 - TGTGCCAGCAGCGCCACCGAGGGTAACTATGGCTACACCTTC CASSATEGNYGYTF
- TRBJ1-1 17 TRBV7-9 - TGTGCCAGCAGCGGAACCAGACCGGGACAAATGAACACTGAAGCTTTCTTT CASSGTRPGQMNTEAFF
TRBD2 TRBJ2-7 15 TRBV5-5 once TGTGCCAGCAGCTTGGATGCTAGCGGGAGCAACGAGCAGTACTTC CASSLDASGSNEQYF
- TRBJ2-7 15 TRBV9 - TGTGCCAGCAGCGTAGGGGCAGGAGGTCCTTACGAGCAGTACTTC CASSVGAGGPYEQYF
- TRBJ1-4 15 TRBV25-1 - TGTGCCAGCAGCAAACCCCGGGCTGGGGGTGAAAAACTGTTTTTT CASSKPRAGGEKLFF
TRBD2 TRBJ2-1 14 TRBV5-4 - TGTGCCAGCAGCTTGGACGGGACTAGCAATGAGCAGTTCTTC CASSLDGTSNEQFF
- TRBJ1-5 17 TRBV7-9 - TGTGCCAGCAGCTTAAATTTTTTCACCTATAGCAATCAGCCCCAGCATTTT CASSLNFFTYSNQPQHF
TRBD2 TRBJ2-3 16 TRBV2 - TGTGCCAGCAGACTAGCGGGGCCCTCTAGCACAGATACGCAGTATTTT CASRLAGPSSTDTQYF
TRBD2 TRBJ2-3 16 TRBV5-1 few TGCGCCAGCTTCTTGGGACTAGCGGGAGTGGGAGATACGCAGTATTTT CASFLGLAGVGDTQYF
TRBD1 TRBJ1-1 15 TRBV28 few TGTGCCAGCAGTTCCGGACAGGGGGCGAACACTGAAGCTTTCTTT CASSSGQGANTEAFF
- TRBJ2-1 14 TRBV27 - TGTGCCAGCAGCAACTCCAGGGGAGACAGTGAGCAGTTCTTC CASSNSRGDSEQFF
- TRBJ1-5 14 TRBV6-4 - TGTGCCAGCAGTGAGGGGTACGGCAATCAGCCCCAGCATTTT CASSEGYGNQPQHF
- TRBJ1-2 13 TRBV5-1 few TGCGCCAGCAGCTTCGGGGGAGAGTATGGCTACACCTTC CASSFGGEYGYTF
- TRBJ2-2 13 TRBV6-5 - TGTGCCAGCAGTTACGATGGGACCGGGGAGCTGTTTTTT CASSYDGTGELFF
- TRBJ2-3 15 TRBV7-3 once TGTGCCAGCAGCTTAGAACTAGTGAGCACAGATACGCAGTATTTT CASSLELVSTDTQYF
- TRBJ1-4 15 TRBV5-4 once TGTGCCAGCAGCTTGTATGAGGGGTCAGGAGAAAAACTGTTTTTT CASSLYEGSGEKLFF
- TRBJ2-5 11 TRBV20-1 - TGCAGTGCTAGAGATACCGGGTGGCAGTACTTC CSARDTGWQYF
TRBD1 TRBJ2-7 15 TRBV5-6 - TGTGCCAGCAGCCTTCAAGGGACAGTTGCCTACGAGCAGTACTTC CASSLQGTVAYEQYF
- TRBJ2-3 13 TRBV6-4 - TGTGCCAGCAGTGACTCAGGATCAGATACGCAGTATTTT CASSDSGSDTQYF